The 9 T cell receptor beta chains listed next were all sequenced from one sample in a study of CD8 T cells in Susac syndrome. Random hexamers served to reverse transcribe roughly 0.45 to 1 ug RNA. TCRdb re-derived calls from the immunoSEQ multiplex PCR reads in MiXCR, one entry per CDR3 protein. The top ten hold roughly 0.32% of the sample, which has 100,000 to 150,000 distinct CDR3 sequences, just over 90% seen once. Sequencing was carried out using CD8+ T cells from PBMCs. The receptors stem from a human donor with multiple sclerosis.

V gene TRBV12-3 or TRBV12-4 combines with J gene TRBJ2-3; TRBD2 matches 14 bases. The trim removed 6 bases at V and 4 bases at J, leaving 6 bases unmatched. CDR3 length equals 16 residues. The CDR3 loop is CASSLTSGGASDTQYF. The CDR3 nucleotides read TGTGCCAGCAGCTTGACTAGCGGGGGGGCCTCAGATACGCAGTATTTT.

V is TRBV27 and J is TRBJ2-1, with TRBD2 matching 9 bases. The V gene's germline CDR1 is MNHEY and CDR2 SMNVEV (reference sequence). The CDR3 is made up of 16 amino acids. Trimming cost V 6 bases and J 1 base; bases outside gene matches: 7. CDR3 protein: CASSLDSGSSYNEQFF. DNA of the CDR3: TGTGCCAGCAGCTTGGATAGCGGGAGTTCCTACAATGAGCAGTTCTTC.

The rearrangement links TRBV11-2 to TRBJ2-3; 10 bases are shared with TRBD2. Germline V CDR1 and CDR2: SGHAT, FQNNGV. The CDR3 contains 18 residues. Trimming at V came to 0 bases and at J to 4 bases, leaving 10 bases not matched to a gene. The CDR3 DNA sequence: TGTGCCAGCAGCTTAGAGTTGGCTAGCGGGAGCTCGGCAGATACGCAGTATTTT. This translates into CASSLELASGSSADTQYF.

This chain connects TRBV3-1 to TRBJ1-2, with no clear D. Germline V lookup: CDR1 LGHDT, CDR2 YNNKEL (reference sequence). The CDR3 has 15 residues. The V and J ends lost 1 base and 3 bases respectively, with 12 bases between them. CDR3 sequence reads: CASSQAKGLDYGYTF. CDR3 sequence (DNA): TGTGCCAGCAGCCAAGCCAAGGGATTAGACTATGGCTACACCTTC.

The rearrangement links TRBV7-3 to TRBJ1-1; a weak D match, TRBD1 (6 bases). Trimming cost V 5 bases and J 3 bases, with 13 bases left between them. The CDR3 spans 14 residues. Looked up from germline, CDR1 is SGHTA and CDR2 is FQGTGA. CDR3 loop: CASSIRGAYTEAFF. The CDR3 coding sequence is TGTGCCAGCAGCATTCGGGGGGCGTACACTGAAGCTTTCTTT.

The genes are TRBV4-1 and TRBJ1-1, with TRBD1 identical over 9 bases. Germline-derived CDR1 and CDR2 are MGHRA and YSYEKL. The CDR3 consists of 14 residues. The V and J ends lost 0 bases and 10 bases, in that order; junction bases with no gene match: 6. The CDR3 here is CASSQDGDRVGAFF. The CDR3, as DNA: TGCGCCAGCAGCCAAGACGGGGACAGGGTGGGAGCTTTCTTT.

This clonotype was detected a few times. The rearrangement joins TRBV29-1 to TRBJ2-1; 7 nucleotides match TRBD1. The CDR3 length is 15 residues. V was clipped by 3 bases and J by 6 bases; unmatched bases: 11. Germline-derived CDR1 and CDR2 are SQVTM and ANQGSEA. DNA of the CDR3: TGCAGCGTTGAGAAGGGTTCGGGACAGATCAATGAGCAGTTCTTC. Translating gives CSVEKGSGQINEQFF.

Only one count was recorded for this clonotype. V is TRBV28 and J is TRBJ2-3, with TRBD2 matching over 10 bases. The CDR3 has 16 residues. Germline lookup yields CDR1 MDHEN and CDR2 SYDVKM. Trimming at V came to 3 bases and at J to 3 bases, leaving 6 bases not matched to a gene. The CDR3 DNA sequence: TGTGCCAGCAGTTTCACTGGGACTAGCGTTACAGATACGCAGTATTTT. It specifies CASSFTGTSVTDTQYF.

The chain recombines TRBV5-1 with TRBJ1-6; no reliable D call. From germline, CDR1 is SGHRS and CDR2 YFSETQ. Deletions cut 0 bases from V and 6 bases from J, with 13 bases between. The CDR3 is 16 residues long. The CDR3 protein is CASSLGTVSINSPLHF. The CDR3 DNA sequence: TGCGCCAGCAGCTTGGGGACGGTCTCCATTAATTCACCCCTCCACTTT.